This TCR beta chain was found in a study of T cell responses to AZD1222 COVID-19 vaccine. Study-wide results and limits: CD4 TCRs linked to vaccination spanned spike, dominating at 160-218 and 743-854. Donors were chiefly white British, with a greater number of females, and clonal diversity was perhaps underestimated. Per reports, nearly half of all spike-specific TCRs target regions that are unmutated in variants. A rise in Spike-specific TCR breadth and depth followed two AZD1222 doses.

Germline CDR1 and CDR2: SEHNR and FQNEAQ (reference sequence). The V segment lost 3 bases and the J segment 8 bases; nucleotides outside the gene matches: 9. The CDR3 length is 15 residues. Worth noting for this clone: The antigen is unknown.

The assay was immunoSEQ multiplex PCR, and TCRdb's table has in-frame clones only and misses some. The table lists roughly 140,000 clones, roughly 88% of them singletons. The chain links TRBV7-9 to TRBJ1-4, with TRBD1 identical over 7 bases. The TCR sequence derives from an adult in good health. Source: peripheral blood, taken on day 0 of AZD1222 vaccination. In DNA, the CDR3 is TGTGCCAGCAGCTTCTCCTCCTCAGGGGGGGAAAAACTGTTTTTT. This gives the protein CASSFSSSGGEKLFF. The whole variable domain, remainder taken from reference TRBV7-9 and TRBJ1-4, is DTGVSQNPRHKITKRGQNVTFRCDPISEHNRLYWYRQTLGQGPEFLTYFQNEAQLEKSRLLSDRFSAERPKGSFSTLEIQRTEQGDSAMYLCASSFSSSGGEKLFFGSGTQLSVL.